This is a list of T cell receptor beta chains from one sample in a study of T cell repertoires in cytomegalovirus infection. TCRdb used MiXCR to reprocess the reads, holding one entry per CDR3 protein. The sample includes 90,000 to 120,000 distinct CDR3 sequences, under 50% of them seen just once. For these receptors, no antigen is known. This material consisted of CD8+ T cells from cultured PBMCs, taken from culture after CMV antigen stimulation. The receptors were gathered from a human donor in good health (CMV status not recorded). Some clones in this sample may be carry-over from other donors' samples. Both conserved end residues are part of each CDR3. Each record gives: CDR3 protein, V gene, J gene.

CASSLMSGSENTIYF,TRBV12-3/TRBV12-4,TRBJ1-3
CASSEASYNQPQHF,TRBV25-1,TRBJ1-5
CASSQRGGSQETQYF,TRBV4-1,TRBJ2-5
CASSPPLVMNTEAFF,TRBV7-9,TRBJ1-1
CASSDGLPLLAYEQYF,TRBV6-4,TRBJ2-7
CASSPHAGVEDTQYF,TRBV27,TRBJ2-3
CASSFSSYEQYF,TRBV7-3,TRBJ2-7
CASSRTGAGNQPQHF,TRBV5-1,TRBJ1-5
CASSLTPSSTDTQYF,TRBV11-2,TRBJ2-3
CASSLMGSPSNTGELFF,TRBV4-1,TRBJ2-2
CASSQGTNSPLHF,TRBV4-1,TRBJ1-6
CASRMGPSTDTQYF,TRBV6-4,TRBJ2-3
CASSFLAGNEQFF,TRBV7-6,TRBJ2-1
CASSAGGGTTEAFF,TRBV9,TRBJ1-1
CSVAPAGLGTDTQYF,TRBV29-1,TRBJ2-3
CASSQGLPGQRENEQFF,TRBV3-1,TRBJ2-1
CASTPLQGNEQFF,TRBV12-3/TRBV12-4,TRBJ2-1
CASSLRTDYNYGYTF,TRBV7-2,TRBJ1-2
CASSLSGGPSSYEQYF,TRBV19,TRBJ2-7
CSARTTMHNYGYTF,TRBV20-1,TRBJ1-2
CASSEAPLYTDTQYF,TRBV2,TRBJ2-3
CASSLNIGDRGYTF,TRBV7-9,TRBJ1-2
CASSPPEGNNSPLHF,TRBV6-1,TRBJ1-6
CASSLGAGVEAFF,TRBV28,TRBJ1-1
CASSRMDREDSNQPQHF,TRBV12-3/TRBV12-4,TRBJ1-5
CATSRGPGPNYEQYF,TRBV15,TRBJ2-7